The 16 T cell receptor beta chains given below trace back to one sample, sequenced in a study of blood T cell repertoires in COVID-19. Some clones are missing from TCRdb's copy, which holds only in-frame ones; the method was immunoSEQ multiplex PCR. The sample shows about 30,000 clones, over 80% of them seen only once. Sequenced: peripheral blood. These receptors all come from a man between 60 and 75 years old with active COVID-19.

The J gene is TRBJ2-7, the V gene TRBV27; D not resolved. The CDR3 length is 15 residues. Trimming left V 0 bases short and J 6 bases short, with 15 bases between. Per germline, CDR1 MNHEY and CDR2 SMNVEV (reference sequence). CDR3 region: CASSLSGLRSSEQYF. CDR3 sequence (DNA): TGTGCCAGCAGTTTATCGGGCTTAAGAAGTAGCGAGCAGTACTTC.

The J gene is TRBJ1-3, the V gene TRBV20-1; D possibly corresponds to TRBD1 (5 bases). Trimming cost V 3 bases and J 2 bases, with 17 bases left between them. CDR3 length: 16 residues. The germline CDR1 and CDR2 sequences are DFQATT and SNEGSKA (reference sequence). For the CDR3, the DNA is TGCAGTGCTAGTCAACCAGGACAAATTGCTGGAAACACCATATATTTT. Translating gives CSASQPGQIAGNTIYF.

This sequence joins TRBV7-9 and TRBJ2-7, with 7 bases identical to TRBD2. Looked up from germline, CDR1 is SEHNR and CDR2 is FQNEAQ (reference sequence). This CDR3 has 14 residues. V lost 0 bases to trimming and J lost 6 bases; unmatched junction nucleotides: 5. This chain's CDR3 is CASSLAGGSGEQYF. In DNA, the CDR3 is TGTGCCAGCAGCTTAGCGGGAGGGTCGGGCGAGCAGTACTTC.

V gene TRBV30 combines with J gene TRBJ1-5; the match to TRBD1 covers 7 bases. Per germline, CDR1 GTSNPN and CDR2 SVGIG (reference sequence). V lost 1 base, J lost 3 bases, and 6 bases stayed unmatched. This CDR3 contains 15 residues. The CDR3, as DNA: TGTGCCTGGAGTGCGGGACAGCTATACAATCAGCCCCAGCATTTT. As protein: CAWSAGQLYNQPQHF. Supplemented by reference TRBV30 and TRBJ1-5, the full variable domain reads SQTIHQWPATLVQPVGSPLSLECTVEGTSNPNLYWYRQAAGRGLQLLFYSVGIGQISSEVPQNLSASRPQDRQFILSSKKLLLSDSGFYLCAWSAGQLYNQPQHFGDGTRLSIL.

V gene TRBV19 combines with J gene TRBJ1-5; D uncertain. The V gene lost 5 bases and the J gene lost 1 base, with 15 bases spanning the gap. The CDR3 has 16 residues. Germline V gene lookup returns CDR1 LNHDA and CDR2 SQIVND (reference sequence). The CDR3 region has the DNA TGTGCCAGTAGTTTGCAGGCGGGGTGGAGCAATCAGCCCCAGCATTTT. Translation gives CASSLQAGWSNQPQHF.

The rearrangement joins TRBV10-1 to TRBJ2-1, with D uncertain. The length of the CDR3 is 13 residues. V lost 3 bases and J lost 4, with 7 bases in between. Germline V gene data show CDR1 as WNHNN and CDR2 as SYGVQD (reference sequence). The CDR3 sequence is CASSDPGYNEQFF. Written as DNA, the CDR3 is TGCGCCAGCAGTGACCCCGGGTACAATGAGCAGTTCTTC.

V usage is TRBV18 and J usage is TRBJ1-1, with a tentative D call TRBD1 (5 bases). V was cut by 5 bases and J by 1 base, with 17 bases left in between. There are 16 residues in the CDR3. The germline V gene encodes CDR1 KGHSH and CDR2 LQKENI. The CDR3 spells CASSGGLPRRNTEAFF. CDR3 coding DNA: TGTGCCAGCTCAGGGGGACTTCCTAGACGGAACACTGAAGCTTTCTTT.

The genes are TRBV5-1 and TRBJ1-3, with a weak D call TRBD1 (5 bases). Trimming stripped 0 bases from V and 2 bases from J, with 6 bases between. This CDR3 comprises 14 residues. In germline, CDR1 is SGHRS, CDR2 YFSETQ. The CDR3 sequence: CASSLGQPGNTIYF. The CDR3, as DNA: TGCGCCAGCAGCTTGGGACAGCCTGGAAACACCATATATTTT.

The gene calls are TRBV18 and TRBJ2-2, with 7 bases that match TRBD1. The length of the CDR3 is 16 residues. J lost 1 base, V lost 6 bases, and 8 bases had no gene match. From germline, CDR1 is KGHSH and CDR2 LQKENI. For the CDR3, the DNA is TGTGCCAGCTCGGTTACCGGGACAGAGAACACCGGGGAGCTGTTTTTT. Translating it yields CASSVTGTENTGELFF. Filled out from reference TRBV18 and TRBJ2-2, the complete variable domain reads NAGVMQNPRHLVRRRGQEARLRCSPMKGHSHVYWYRQLPEEGLKFMVYLQKENIIDESGMPKERFSAEFPKEGPSILRIQQVVRGDSAAYFCASSVTGTENTGELFFGEGSRLTVL.

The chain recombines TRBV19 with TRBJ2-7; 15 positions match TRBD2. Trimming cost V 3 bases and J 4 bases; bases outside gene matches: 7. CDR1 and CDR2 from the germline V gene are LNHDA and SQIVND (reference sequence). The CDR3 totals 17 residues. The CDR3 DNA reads TGTGCCAGTAGTATTTCTTCAGGGACTAGCGGGAGGTACGAGCAGTACTTC. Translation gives CASSISSGTSGRYEQYF. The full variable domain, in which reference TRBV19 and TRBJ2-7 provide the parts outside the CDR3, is DGGITQSPKYLFRKEGQNVTLSCEQNLNHDAMYWYRQDPGQGLRLIYYSQIVNDFQKGDIAEGYSVSREKKESFPLTVTSAQKNPTAFYLCASSISSGTSGRYEQYFGPGTRLTVT.

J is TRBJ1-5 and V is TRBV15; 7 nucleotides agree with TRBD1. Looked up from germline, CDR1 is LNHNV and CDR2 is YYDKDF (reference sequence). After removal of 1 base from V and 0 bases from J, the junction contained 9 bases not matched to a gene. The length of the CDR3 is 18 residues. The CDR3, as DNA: TGTGCCACCAGCAGAGCAGACAGGGCTGGGAATAGCAATCAGCCCCAGCATTTT. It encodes CATSRADRAGNSNQPQHF.

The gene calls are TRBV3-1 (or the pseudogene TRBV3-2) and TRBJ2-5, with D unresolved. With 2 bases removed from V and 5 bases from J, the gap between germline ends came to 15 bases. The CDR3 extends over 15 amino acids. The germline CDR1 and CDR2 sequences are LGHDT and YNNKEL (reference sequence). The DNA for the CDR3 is TGTGCCAGCAGCCAATTTAAGAATCGCGCCGAGACCCAGTACTTC. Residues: CASSQFKNRAETQYF.

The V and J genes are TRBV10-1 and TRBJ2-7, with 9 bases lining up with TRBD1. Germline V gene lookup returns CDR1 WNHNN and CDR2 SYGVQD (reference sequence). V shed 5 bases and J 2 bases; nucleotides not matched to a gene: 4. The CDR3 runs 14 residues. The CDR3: CASSSGQGPYEQYF. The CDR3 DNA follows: TGCGCCAGCAGTTCGGGACAGGGACCCTACGAGCAGTACTTC.

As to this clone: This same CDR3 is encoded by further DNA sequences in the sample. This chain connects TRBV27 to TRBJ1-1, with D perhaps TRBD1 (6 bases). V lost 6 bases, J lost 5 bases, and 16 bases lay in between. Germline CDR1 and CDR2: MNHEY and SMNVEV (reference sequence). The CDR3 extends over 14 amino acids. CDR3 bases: TGTGCCAGCAGCCCACAGGGCGACGGTACTGAAGCTTTCTTT. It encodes CASSPQGDGTEAFF.

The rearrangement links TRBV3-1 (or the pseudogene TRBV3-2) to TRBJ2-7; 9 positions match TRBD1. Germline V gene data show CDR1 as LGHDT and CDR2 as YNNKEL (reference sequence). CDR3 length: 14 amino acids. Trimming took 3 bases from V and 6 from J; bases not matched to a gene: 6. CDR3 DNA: TGTGCCAGCAGCCAGTACAGGGGGCCAACCGAGCAGTACTTC. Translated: CASSQYRGPTEQYF.

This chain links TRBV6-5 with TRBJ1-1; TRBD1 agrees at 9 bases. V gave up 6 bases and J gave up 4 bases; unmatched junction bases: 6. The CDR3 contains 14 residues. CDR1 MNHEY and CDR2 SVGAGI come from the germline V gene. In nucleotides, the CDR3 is TGTGCCAGCAGCTCGGGACAGGGTCCCACTGAAGCTTTCTTT. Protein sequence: CASSSGQGPTEAFF.